This paragraph covers one T cell receptor (beta chain) sequence. No antigen is known for it. These data originate in a study of T-cell reconstitution after alpha-beta-depleted transplantation in children. The study, taken as a whole, reports: TCRbeta diversity was high at day 60 in some patients (a result of surviving recipient T cells and thymic progenitors). T-cell counts and diversity were attributed mostly to newly produced T cells one year after transplant. Approximately two months post-transplant, alpha-beta T cells reportedly originated from several hundred expanded graft clones.

This CDR3 region has 13 residues. Trimming stripped 2 bases from V and 3 bases from J, with 7 bases between. Germline values: CDR1 SGHTA, CDR2 FQGNSA. It was with unique molecular identifiers that the TCRbeta library was prepared. One entry per CDR3 protein results from TCRdb running MiXCR on the PCR reads. The sample lists about 310,000 distinct CDR3 sequences; over 20% were seen once. The source is a male patient younger than 18 who had a stem cell transplant for acute lymphoblastic leukemia, so the T cells may come from the graft donor. The specimen comprised PBMCs, mostly from graft donor cells, sampled 180 days after TCRalphabeta/CD19-depleted stem cell transplant. V is TRBV7-2 and J is TRBJ2-5; D is ambiguous. The CDR3 here is CASSLLQEETQYF. CDR3 DNA: TGTGCCAGCAGCTTATTGCAGGAAGAGACCCAGTACTTC. The complete variable domain, with remaining parts taken from reference TRBV7-2 and TRBJ2-5, reads GAGVSQSPSNKVTEKGKDVELRCDPISGHTALYWYRQSLGQGLEFLIYFQGNSAPDKSGLPSDRFSAERTGGSVSTLTIQRTQQEDSAVYLCASSLLQEETQYFGPGTRLLVL.